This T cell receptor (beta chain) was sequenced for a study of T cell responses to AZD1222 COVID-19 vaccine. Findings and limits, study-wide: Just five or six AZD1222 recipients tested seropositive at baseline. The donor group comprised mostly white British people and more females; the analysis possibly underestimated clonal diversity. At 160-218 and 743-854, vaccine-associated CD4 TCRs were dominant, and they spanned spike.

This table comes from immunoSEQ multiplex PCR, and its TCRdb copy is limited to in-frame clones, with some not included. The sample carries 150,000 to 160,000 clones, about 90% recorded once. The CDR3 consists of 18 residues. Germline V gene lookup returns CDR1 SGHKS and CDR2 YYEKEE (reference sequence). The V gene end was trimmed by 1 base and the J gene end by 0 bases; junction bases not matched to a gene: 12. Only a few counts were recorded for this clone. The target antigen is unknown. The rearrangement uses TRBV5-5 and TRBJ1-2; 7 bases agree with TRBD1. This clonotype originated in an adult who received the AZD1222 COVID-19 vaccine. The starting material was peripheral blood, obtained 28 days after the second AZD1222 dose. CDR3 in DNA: TGTGCCAGCAGCTTGAGACAGGGCAGGGCTGGGACTAACTATGGCTACACCTTC. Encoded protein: CASSLRQGRAGTNYGYTF.